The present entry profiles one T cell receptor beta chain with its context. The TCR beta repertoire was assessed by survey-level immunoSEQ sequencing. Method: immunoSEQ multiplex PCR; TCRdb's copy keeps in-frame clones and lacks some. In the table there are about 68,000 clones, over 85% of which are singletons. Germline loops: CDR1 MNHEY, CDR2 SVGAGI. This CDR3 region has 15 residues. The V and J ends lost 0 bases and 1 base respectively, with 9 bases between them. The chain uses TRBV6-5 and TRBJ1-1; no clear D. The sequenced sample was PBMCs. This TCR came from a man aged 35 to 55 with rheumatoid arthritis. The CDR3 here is CASSYSRRTNTEAFF. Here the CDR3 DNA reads TGTGCCAGCAGTTACTCGCGGAGAACGAACACTGAAGCTTTCTTT.